The 21 T cell receptor beta chains presented below share a single source sample, sequenced in a study of blood T cell repertoires in COVID-19. The repertoire was sequenced with immunoSEQ multiplex PCR; TCRdb's copy has only in-frame clones and lacks some. The table records about 82,000 clones, 74% of them present only once. Sequences were obtained from peripheral blood. The receptors were gathered from a human donor with acute or convalescent COVID-19. The donor label of this sample is uncertain.

The V and J genes are TRBV19 and TRBJ2-7, with a possible D match to TRBD1 (7 bases). V was clipped by 5 bases and J by 0 bases, with 11 bases between them. The CDR3 runs to 14 residues. Germline CDR1 reads LNHDA; CDR2 reads SQIVND (reference sequence). In DNA form, the CDR3 reads TGTGCCAGTAGTGCGGGACAGACCTCCTACGAGCAGTACTTC. This sequence encodes CASSAGQTSYEQYF.

The V call is TRBV29-1, the J call TRBJ1-1; TRBD1 agrees at 9 bases. V was pared by 7 bases and J by 3 bases, with 3 bases of the junction left unmatched. This CDR3 has 12 amino acids. The germline gives CDR1 SQVTM, CDR2 ANQGSEA. The CDR3 region is CSAGTGYTEAFF. The CDR3 nucleotides read TGCAGCGCCGGGACAGGGTACACTGAAGCTTTCTTT.

This clone was seen more than once but under ten times. CDR3 nucleotide sequence: TGTGCCAGCACACCCCTGGAGGCGCTGGCCTATGGCTACACCTTC. This translates into CASTPLEALAYGYTF. This chain links TRBV6-5 with TRBJ1-2; D not certain. Germline-derived CDR1 and CDR2 are MNHEY and SVGAGI. This CDR3 has 15 residues. V was trimmed by 7 bases and J by 4 bases, leaving 19 bases between them.

This clone was seen a handful of times. V and J are TRBV24-1 and TRBJ2-1, with D possibly TRBD1 on 6 matching bases. V was shortened by 9 bases and J by 5 bases, with 10 bases between the two germline ends. This CDR3 has 12 amino acids. Looked up from germline, CDR1 is KGHDR and CDR2 is SFDVKD. This CDR3 is CATGRTDNEQFF. CDR3 DNA: TGTGCCACCGGTCGGACAGACAATGAGCAGTTCTTC.

In its sample, this clone was seen once. J is TRBJ2-3 and V is TRBV7-3; no definite D call. V was cut by 1 base and J by 6 bases, with 8 bases left in between. There are 13 residues in the CDR3. CDR1 SGHTA and CDR2 FQGTGA come from the germline V gene. The CDR3 reads CASSLIDADTQYF. CDR3 in DNA: TGTGCCAGCAGCTTAATAGATGCCGATACGCAGTATTTT. The whole variable domain, filled in from reference TRBV7-3 and TRBJ2-3, reads GAGVSQTPSNKVTEKGKYVELRCDPISGHTALYWYRQSLGQGPEFLIYFQGTGAADDSGLPNDRFFAVRPEGSVSTLKIQRTERGDSAVYLCASSLIDADTQYFGPGTRLTVL.

The chain uses TRBV6-5 and TRBJ1-1, with 8 bases aligning to TRBD1. The CDR3 extends over 14 amino acids. CDR1 MNHEY and CDR2 SVGAGI come from the germline V gene. Germline trimming cut 1 base from V and 7 bases from J; bases unmatched to any gene: 5. CDR3 amino acids: CASSYYRGRFEAFF. The DNA of the CDR3 is TGTGCCAGCAGTTACTACAGGGGGAGATTTGAAGCTTTCTTT.

The chain carries TRBV21-1 and TRBJ1-2. TRBV21-1 is recorded as a pseudogene. The CDR3 is 14 residues long. CDR3 sequence (DNA): TGTGCCAGCAGCAAAGCTTGGACTGCCGGTGGCTACACCTTC. Translated: CASSKAWTAGGYTF.

The V gene is TRBV5-5, the J gene TRBJ1-2; possibly TRBD1 for D (5 bases). The V and J ends lost 6 bases and 8 bases respectively, with 11 bases between them. This CDR3 region has 11 residues. Germline values: CDR1 SGHKS, CDR2 YYEKEE (reference sequence). The CDR3 bases are TGTGCCAGCACTGGCGGGGGGGGCTACACCTTC. Translated, it gives CASTGGGGYTF.

CDR3 bases: TGTGCCAGCATCCGGACTAGCGGGAACGAGCAGTACTTC. Translating gives CASIRTSGNEQYF. This sequence joins TRBV7-8 and TRBJ2-7; 12 nucleotides line up with TRBD2. Germline V lookup: CDR1 SGHVS, CDR2 FQNEAQ. This CDR3 contains 13 residues. With 7 bases clipped from V and 5 bases from J, the junction kept 3 bases outside the gene matches. Supplemented by reference TRBV7-8 and TRBJ2-7, the full variable domain reads GAGVSQSPRYKVAKRGQDVALRCDPISGHVSLFWYQQALGQGPEFLTYFQNEAQLDKSGLPSDRFFAERPEGSVSTLKIQRTQQEDSAVYLCASIRTSGNEQYFGPGTRLTVT.

The chain has TRBV28 and TRBJ1-2; D possibly corresponds to TRBD1 (6 bases). V was pared by 8 bases and J by 2 bases, with 21 bases between. The CDR3 runs 16 residues. CDR1 MDHEN and CDR2 SYDVKM come from the germline V gene. DNA of the CDR3: TGTGCCAGCTTACCACCACAGGGAATTAGGAACTATGGCTACACCTTC. It is translated as CASLPPQGIRNYGYTF.

CDR3 region: CASMKAGDPSYNEQFF. CDR3 sequence (DNA): TGTGCCAGCATGAAGGCGGGAGACCCCTCCTACAATGAGCAGTTCTTC. This rearrangement joins TRBV25-1 to TRBJ2-1; 7 nucleotides align to TRBD2. V lost 7 bases to trimming and J lost 0 bases; unmatched junction nucleotides: 9. This CDR3 comprises 16 residues. Germline values: CDR1 MGHDK, CDR2 SYGVNS.

V usage is TRBV7-3 and J usage is TRBJ2-1; 8 bases line up with TRBD1. J was trimmed by 9 bases and V by 7 bases; bases with no gene match: 11. The CDR3 consists of 14 residues. Germline V gene data show CDR1 as SGHTA and CDR2 as FQGTGA. CDR3 sequence: CASKPGGASSEQFF. The CDR3 DNA sequence: TGTGCCAGCAAGCCAGGGGGCGCGAGTAGTGAGCAGTTCTTC. Filled out from reference TRBV7-3 and TRBJ2-1, the complete variable domain reads GAGVSQTPSNKVTEKGKYVELRCDPISGHTALYWYRQSLGQGPEFLIYFQGTGAADDSGLPNDRFFAVRPEGSVSTLKIQRTERGDSAVYLCASKPGGASSEQFFGPGTRLTVL.

A word on this clone: The junction does not match germline at one end; this may be a read error. The rearrangement joins TRBV30 to TRBJ2-5; maybe TRBD1 (7 bases). Per the germline V gene, CDR1 is GTSNPN and CDR2 is SVGIG (reference sequence). The CDR3 has 15 amino acids. The CDR3 coding sequence is TGTGCCGGGAGCAGACAGGGAGGTGTGGGAGAGACCCAGTACTTC. Its protein is CAGSRQGGVGETQYF. The full variable domain, its missing parts supplied by reference TRBV30 and TRBJ2-5, is SQTIHQWPATLVQPVGSPLSLECTVEGTSNPNLYWYRQAAGRGLQLLFYSVGIGQISSEVPQNLSASRPQDRQFILSSKKLLLSDSGFYLCAGSRQGGVGETQYFGPGTRLLVL.

CDR3 DNA: TGTGCCAGCAGTGAATACCGACAGGAGAATTCACCCCTCCACTTT. Translated: CASSEYRQENSPLHF. This rearrangement joins TRBV25-1 to TRBJ1-6, with a weak D call TRBD1 (6 bases). CDR1 is MGHDK and CDR2 is SYGVNS in the germline V gene. The CDR3 is 15 amino acids. V gave up 0 bases and J gave up 7 bases, with 10 bases separating them.

This clone was detected only a few times. The chain has TRBV24-1 and TRBJ1-4, with 7 bases fitting TRBD1. The trim removed 9 bases at V and 5 bases at J, leaving 5 bases unmatched. The CDR3 is 13 amino acids. Germline CDR1 KGHDR, CDR2 SFDVKD. CDR3 DNA: TGTGCCACCGCGACAGGGCTAAATGAAAAACTGTTTTTT. This translates into CATATGLNEKLFF.

The V call is TRBV11-2, the J call TRBJ2-7, with TRBD1 matching over 8 bases. From germline, CDR1 is SGHAT and CDR2 FQNNGV. The CDR3 runs to 14 residues. V shed 1 base, J shed 6 bases, and the junction held 5 bases outside the gene matches. Written as DNA, the CDR3 is TGTGCCAGCAGCTTAGGGACAGGGCTTTTCGAGCAGTACTTC. It is translated as CASSLGTGLFEQYF. The full variable domain, completed using reference TRBV11-2 and TRBJ2-7, is EAGVAQSPRYKIIEKRQSVAFWCNPISGHATLYWYQQILGQGPKLLIQFQNNGVVDDSQLPKDRFSAERLKGVDSTLKIQPAKLEDSAVYLCASSLGTGLFEQYFGPGTRLTVT.

The genes are TRBV4-1 and TRBJ2-3, with D possibly TRBD1 on 5 matching bases. Trimming stripped 1 base from V and 0 bases from J, with 17 bases between. The CDR3 contains 18 residues. Germline CDR1 is MGHRA and CDR2 is YSYEKL. In DNA form, the CDR3 reads TGCGCCAGCAGCCAAGGGGGTGGGGCAGGCGGCAGCACAGATACGCAGTATTTT. It codes for CASSQGGGAGGSTDTQYF.

CDR3 DNA: TGTGCCAGTAGTTCACAGAGAGCTAACTATGGCTACACCTTC. It encodes CASSSQRANYGYTF. J is TRBJ1-2 and V is TRBV19; D gene uncertain. Trimming took off 5 bases at V and 0 bases at J, with 10 bases between the two ends. The V gene's germline CDR1 is LNHDA and CDR2 SQIVND (reference sequence). The CDR3 covers 14 residues. The whole variable domain, filled in from reference TRBV19 and TRBJ1-2, reads DGGITQSPKYLFRKEGQNVTLSCEQNLNHDAMYWYRQDPGQGLRLIYYSQIVNDFQKGDIAEGYSVSREKKESFPLTVTSAQKNPTAFYLCASSSQRANYGYTFGSGTRLTVV.

The gene calls are TRBV6-8 and TRBJ2-2; 9 bases line up with TRBD1. Trimming took 9 bases from V and 1 from J; bases not matched to a gene: 3. Germline V CDR1 and CDR2: MNHGY, SAAAGT. This CDR3 spans 14 amino acids. The CDR3: CASPGQGNTGELFF. In DNA, the CDR3 is TGTGCCAGTCCGGGACAGGGGAACACCGGGGAGCTGTTTTTT.

This sequence joins TRBV7-3 and TRBJ1-2; D not certain. V was shortened by 8 bases and J by 8 bases, with 15 bases between the two germline ends. The CDR3 has 12 amino acids. Germline values: CDR1 SGHTA, CDR2 FQGTGA. For the CDR3, the DNA is TGTGCCAGCTTGCCGGCAGAGGAGGGCTACACCTTC. It specifies CASLPAEEGYTF.

The CDR3 spells CASSTGTRASGELFF. The CDR3 nucleotides read TGTGCCAGCAGCACCGGGACTCGGGCCTCCGGGGAGCTGTTTTTT. This chain joins TRBV5-4 and TRBJ2-2; TRBD2 might be the D (6 bases). This CDR3 has 15 amino acids. Germline CDR1 reads SGHNT; CDR2 reads YYREEE (reference sequence). The germline V and J ends were trimmed by 4 bases and 6 bases, with 16 bases remaining between them.